This TCR beta chain was recovered during a study of identical twins. Study-wide results and caveats: Without tracking the same donors, conclusions rested on cross-sectional statistical analysis.

MiXCR, run by TCRdb on the 5' RACE reads, gives a single entry per CDR3 protein. Of a few hundred thousand distinct CDR3 sequences listed, about 8% are singletons. V shed 3 bases and J shed 3 bases, with 11 bases lying between them. Germline V gene lookup returns CDR1 SGHAT and CDR2 FQNNGV. The CDR3 spans 14 residues. This clonotype has just a few counts. As yet, its antigen is unknown. These records were also assigned to another study, of yellow fever vaccine responses in identical twins.

V usage is TRBV11-2 and J usage is TRBJ2-5; D ambiguous. This TCR derives from a woman in her late teens or twenties in good health. Sequenced material: CD8+ T cells sorted from blood. CDR3 nucleotide sequence: TGTGCCAGCAGCTTGGTGCAGCCCGAAGAGACCCAGTACTTC. It translates to CASSLVQPEETQYF. Using reference TRBV11-2 and TRBJ2-5 for the parts outside the CDR3, the full variable domain is EAGVAQSPRYKIIEKRQSVAFWCNPISGHATLYWYQQILGQGPKLLIQFQNNGVVDDSQLPKDRFSAERLKGVDSTLKIQPAKLEDSAVYLCASSLVQPEETQYFGPGTRLLVL.